This T cell receptor beta chain is drawn from a study of cytomegalovirus exposure and HLA in healthy donors (TCRdb year 2017). About the investigation overall: According to an earlier analysis of several hundred of the donors, roughly 180 million T cells yielded 90 million to 140 million unique TCR beta sequences and around 300 Gb of sequence data. An early release covering some 640 HLA-typed donors comprised approximately 300 gigabases of sequencing data and tens of millions of unique TCR sequences. Among the roughly 400 genotyped donors, around 81% belonged to the genetic ancestry cluster associated with self-reported Caucasian donors. The study was designed to test whether signatures of past pathogen exposure could be identified by cataloging public T cell receptors. The study profiled the T cell repertoires of hundreds of subjects by immunosequencing and related them to cytomegalovirus serostatus. Along with the roughly 610-subject first cohort, a separate validation cohort of over 90 different subjects was used. To predict cytomegalovirus infection status, the study combined high-throughput TCR immunosequencing, statistical association of individual TCRs with disease status, and machine learning. In a later analysis, previously published TCR beta repertoires from several hundred donors were re-analyzed and high-resolution HLA genotyping was added so that TCR occurrence patterns could be studied. Rather than drawing on any new phenotypic data, the later analysis identified candidate immune exposures from TCR beta sequences and the way those sequences occurred across donors. An earlier analysis of 587 of the donors applied high-throughput TCR beta sequencing to assess whether each TCR beta V gene segment acted as functional or pseudogenic. Alongside the repertoire data, information on donor age, sex, ethnicity and CMV serostatus was compiled. A later genetic analysis used genome-wide SNP genotypes for about 60% of the roughly 700 donors, treating that subset as a discovery cohort. Every discovery cohort repertoire had been produced on one sequencing platform. Both class I and class II loci were covered by HLA typing, at four-digit resolution. Typing coverage differed by locus: A, B, C, DRB1 and DQB1 were typed in about 629-630 donors, DQA1 in approximately 520, DPA1 in nearly 610, and DPB1 in around 490. Five DR-DQ haplotypes were handled as single units for association and clustering because linkage in the cohort was strong. Across 300 to 500 genotyped donors of the cohort, an average of approximately 200,000 unique TCR beta nucleotide sequences per donor were sequenced, and around 19% of those sequences were non-productive. The research as a whole found: The study listed 150 to 200 TCR beta chains as associated with cytomegalovirus. A later analysis found that HLA-associated TCR beta chains were more clonally expanded and had lower generation probabilities than equally common non-associated chains. A later analysis found that TCR association rates varied across HLA loci, with DRB1 alleles showing the most associated TCRs and HLA-C alleles the fewest. The classifier was reported to diagnose cytomegalovirus status with high specificity and sensitivity in both the original cohort and the validation cohort. In vitro tests confirmed that a few of the cytomegalovirus-associated TCR beta chains recognize cytomegalovirus antigens. In this cohort, only TCR beta chains were sequenced, and detectable features were limited by the absence of alpha or paired-chain data. A further reported finding was that TCR beta sequences accurately predicted the HLA-A and HLA-B alleles for most subjects in the first cohort. Broadly in line with IMGT annotations, most TCR beta V segments showed up in productive rearrangements about 87% or about 30% of the time in an earlier analysis of 450 to 600 of the donors. In a later genetic analysis, a missense DCLRE1C variant was associated with V-gene and J-gene trimming of TCR beta chains, and the association was replicated in an independent cohort. Specific HLA alleles were associated with over 15,000 TCR beta sequences at a false discovery rate of 0.05 in a later analysis. The presence/absence analyses assumed that sequencing depth was roughly uniform across donors, and that assumption may not be true. A later analysis reported that several top co-occurrence clusters appeared linked to parvovirus B19, influenza, CMV and Epstein-Barr virus. A cluster of highly shared sequence variants was judged likely to represent a technical artifact of the sequencing pipeline. Across donors, most TCR sequences were observed very rarely, whereas some public TCRs were present in many individuals. Linkage disequilibrium might explain the correlated functional status among segregating V segments, but an unknown experimental factor could not be excluded. According to a later analysis, most CMV-associated TCR beta chains appeared to be HLA-restricted, and the HLA associations seemed to be driven largely by CMV exposure. Because HLA typing was missing for some donors at each locus, association tests included only the typed subset. Some IMGT-functional V segments, including TRBV6-2 and TRBV6-3, could not be told apart with the 87-base-pair reads, so those segments were excluded. The only immune exposure information available for the cohort was CMV serostatus. Because counts were too low, seventeen rarely observed V segments, including chromosome 9 orphons, were excluded from the earlier analysis of roughly 580 of the donors. When HLA alleles, especially DR and DQ, strongly co-occurred, attributing TCR associations to individual alleles was difficult. A later genetic analysis reported fewer N-insertions in productive TCRs among donors in an Asian-associated ancestry cluster than the roughly 650-donor mean. The authors suggested that the approach could potentially be extended to other disease states and immunological phenotypes.

In the germline V gene, CDR1 corresponds to SGHRS and CDR2 to YFSETQ. Including cysteine and phenylalanine, the CDR3 has 14 amino acids. Solely the CDR3 DNA is kept, with 42 bases framed from the first base. Germline trimming: 4 bases from V, 0 bases from J; junction bases outside gene matches: 3. Remarks on this clone: It lacks a known antigen. Within one base of it there is no much larger clone, and no base qualities were kept.

The cohort comprised fewer than 750 healthy bone marrow donors. At the time of sampling, all cohort members were nominally healthy, though unrecorded immune exposures were likely present. The donor was CMV seropositive and belonged to the group of 250 to 300 seropositive cohort members. A peripheral blood sample was provided by each donor, and peripheral blood mononuclear cells were used for TCR beta sequencing. Genomic DNA was extracted from the blood cell samples with the Qiagen DNeasy Blood Extraction Kit. Library prep was done by the immunoSEQ multiplex PCR assay. For the multiplex PCR, a mixture combining 60 forward primers for TCR Vbeta segments and 13 reverse primers for TCR Jbeta segments was used. The CDR3 region of rearranged TCR beta genes was amplified from genomic DNA by a multiplex PCR assay. On the Illumina HiSeq System, the amplified TCR beta libraries were sequenced as 87-base-pair reads. The published analysis was carried out like this. In a later analysis, tens of millions of unique TCR beta chains were counted across the roughly 670 repertoires, and roughly 11 million of these chains were shared by at least two donors. To remove PCR and sequencing errors, raw reads were error-corrected and collapsed into unique sequences using a nearest-neighbor algorithm that merged closely related sequences. V, D and J gene segments were assigned by aligning CDR3 sequences to IMGT reference sequences. For a sequence to be retained, at least a six-nucleotide match to both a V gene segment and a J gene segment was required. A rearrangement counted as productive if the CDR3 had no stop codons and remained in frame with V and J, and every other rearrangement counted as non-productive. CDR3 was defined by IMGT convention, running from the second conserved V-encoded cysteine to the conserved J-encoded phenylalanine. The earlier analysis of some 550 of the donors excluded any sequence lacking an unambiguous match to a single V gene segment. An earlier analysis of several hundred of the donors called V segments functional above 56.7% productive rearrangements and segregating when the between-donor standard deviation exceeded 5%. A statistical classification framework was built for diagnosing cytomegalovirus status from the catalog of TCR beta chain sequences. V and J gene assignment, in a later analysis, came from comparing TCR nucleotide sequences with IMGT/GENE-DB human TR gene sequences. A later analysis assigned CDR3 sequences and most-parsimonious VDJ recombination scenarios with the TCRdist pipeline. A later analysis defined each TCR beta chain by its CDR3 amino acid sequence plus V-gene family, and excluded reads lacking a unique V-gene family. To address suspected cross-contamination and a sequencing artifact, a later analysis removed a few hundred highly shared, low-generation-probability nucleotide sequences. In a later analysis, a clonal expansion index for each public chain was calculated from normalized within-repertoire ranks of inferred template counts. A later analysis computed generation probabilities with a VDJ recombination model fitted to out-of-frame rearrangements, and checked the results against IGoR. Hypergeometric tests were used in a later analysis to score TCR-TCR, TCR-HLA and TCR-CMV co-occurrence, with a repertoire-size bias correction applied to the TCR pairs. To estimate false discovery rates, a later analysis permuted the HLA or CMV assignments 20 times. In a later analysis, co-occurring TCRs were grouped using DBSCAN, and TCRdist sequence similarity was added for clustering within HLA-allele-positive subsets. Repertoires with fewer than 30,000 or more than 120,000 public chains were left out of co-occurrence clustering, as were five repertoires with anomalous nucleotide sharing. This is the immuneACCESS table as TCRdb keeps it, with only in-frame sequences that have V and J called. A part of the clones is gone; compared with another copy, unresolved V genes explain less than half, and the rest is unexplained. From that table come the V and J calls and clone size; the DNA was used to work out D and trimming. Recorded for this sample are 150,000 to 200,000 clones; over 65% of them occurred a single time. The ten largest clones take up approximately 1.5% of the sample.

Recombination connected TRBV5-1 to TRBJ1-1; 7 central bases correspond to TRBD1. The TCR originated in a woman aged 25 to 39 in good health and CMV-seropositive. Sequences were obtained from PBMCs. CDR3 region: CASSTGQVNTEAFF. The nucleotide sequence is given as TGCGCCAGCAGCACCGGACAGGTGAACACTGAAGCTTTCTTT. With all but the CDR3 taken from the reference TRBV5-1 and TRBJ1-1 genes, the full variable domain is: KAGVTQTPRYLIKTRGQQVTLSCSPISGHRSVSWYQQTPGQGLQFLFEYFSETQRNKGNFPGRFSGRQFSNSRSEMNVSTLELGDSALYLCASSTGQVNTEAFFGQGTRLTVV.